The TCR beta chain described here comes from a study of T cells in narcolepsy. The junction had 2 bases not matched to a gene; V was cut back by 0 bases and J by 2 bases. CDR3 length: 15 amino acids. Germline assignment: CDR1 SGHRS and CDR2 YFSETQ. The protocol was immunoSEQ multiplex PCR, while the TCRdb copy is restricted to in-frame clones and leaves out a portion. Altogether fewer than 40,000 clones are present, roughly four fifths being singletons, with the ten largest covering roughly 0.69%. Study conclusions and caveats: HCRT-specific and TRIB2-specific autoreactive clonotypes appeared among same-patient CSF and blood CD4+ clonotypes.

In the case of this clone: The antigen remains unidentified.

The J gene is TRBJ2-3, the V gene TRBV5-1, with 8 bases that match TRBD2. The material sequenced was memory (CD45RA-) CD4+ T cells from blood. The origin of this receptor is a human donor in good health. This chain's CDR3 is CASSLGGGFTDTQYF. The DNA for the CDR3 is TGCGCCAGCAGCTTGGGCGGGGGGTTCACAGATACGCAGTATTTT. Combining the CDR3 with reference TRBV5-1 and TRBJ2-3 gives the whole variable domain KAGVTQTPRYLIKTRGQQVTLSCSPISGHRSVSWYQQTPGQGLQFLFEYFSETQRNKGNFPGRFSGRQFSNSRSEMNVSTLELGDSALYLCASSLGGGFTDTQYFGPGTRLTVL.